These 3 T cell receptor beta chains came from one sample sequenced in a study of early T cells in non-severe SARS-CoV-2 infection. TCRdb reprocessed the 5' RACE reads with MiXCR, giving one entry per CDR3 protein. The sample carries about 77,000 distinct CDR3 sequences, approximately 16% recorded once. Sequencing input: whole blood. Every receptor here comes from an adult who was a healthcare worker with PCR-confirmed SARS-CoV-2 infection or an uninfected control (not recorded which).

This clonotype turned up a few times. This rearrangement joins TRBV6-5 to TRBJ2-5; 8 bases map to TRBD2. Germline V gene sequence: CDR1 MNHEY, CDR2 SVGAGI. The V segment lost 10 bases and the J segment 3 bases; nucleotides outside the gene matches: 13. CDR3 length: 15 residues. CDR3 sequence: CATGRGGASKETQYF. The CDR3 DNA is TGTGCCACAGGCCGGGGGGGGGCGTCTAAAGAGACCCAGTACTTC.

This clonotype has just a few counts. The chain links TRBV24-1 to TRBJ1-1; D is perhaps TRBD1 (6 bases). This CDR3 is built from 13 residues. Germline assignment: CDR1 KGHDR and CDR2 SFDVKD. The V end lost 10 bases, the J end lost 3 bases, and 14 bases lay between the germline ends. CDR3 sequence (DNA): TGTGCCACGGGGGGGCATTGGGACACTGAAGCTTTCTTT. This sequence encodes CATGGHWDTEAFF.

The genes are TRBV19 and TRBJ2-5; 9 nucleotides line up with TRBD2. The trim removed 4 bases at V and 6 bases at J, leaving 3 bases unmatched. The CDR3 runs to 13 residues. The germline CDR1 and CDR2 sequences are LNHDA and SQIVND (reference sequence). CDR3 loop: CASSTGLAQTQYF. CDR3 nucleotide sequence: TGTGCCAGTAGTACAGGACTAGCGCAGACCCAGTACTTC.